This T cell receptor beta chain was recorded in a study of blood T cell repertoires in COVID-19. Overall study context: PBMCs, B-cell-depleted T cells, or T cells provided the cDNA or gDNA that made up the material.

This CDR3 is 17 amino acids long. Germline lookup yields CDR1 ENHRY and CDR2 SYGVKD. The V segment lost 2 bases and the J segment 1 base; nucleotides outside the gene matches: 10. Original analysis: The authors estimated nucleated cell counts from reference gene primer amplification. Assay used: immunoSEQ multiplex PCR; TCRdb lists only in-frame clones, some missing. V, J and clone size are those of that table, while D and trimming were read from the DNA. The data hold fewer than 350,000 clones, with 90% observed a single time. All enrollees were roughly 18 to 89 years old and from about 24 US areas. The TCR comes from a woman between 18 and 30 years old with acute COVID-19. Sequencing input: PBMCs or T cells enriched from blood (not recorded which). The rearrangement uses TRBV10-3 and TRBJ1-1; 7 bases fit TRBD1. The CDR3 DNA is TGTGCCATCAGTGAGCCACGACAGGGTATTGGGAACACTGAAGCTTTCTTT. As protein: CAISEPRQGIGNTEAFF.